These T cell receptor beta chains were read from a single sample in a study of CD8+ T cells in alopecia areata. This table comes from immunoSEQ multiplex PCR, and its TCRdb copy is limited to in-frame clones, with some not included. The sample contains fewer than 110,000 clones, around 86% of which appear only once. This specimen was CD8+ T cells sorted from blood, taken around week 30, from a patient treated with tofacitinib. These receptors were taken from a human donor with alopecia areata. Both conserved end residues are part of each CDR3. The D gene is left open where the match is weak. Clone size is stated in some rows and not others, as once, few, many or a class when expanded.

v_call	j_call	clone_size	d_call	cdr3_nt	cdr3_aa
TRBV5-1	TRBJ2-7	NA	TRBD2	TGCGCCAGCAGCTTCTCTAGCGGTCCCTCCTACGAGCAGTACTTC	CASSFSSGPSYEQYF
TRBV30	TRBJ1-1	NA	NA	TGTGCCTGGAATGAAGGGAACACTGAAGCTTTCTTT	CAWNEGNTEAFF
TRBV7-9	TRBJ2-3	few	NA	TGTGCCAGCAGCTTAGAACTACACACAGATACGCAGTATTTT	CASSLELHTDTQYF
TRBV4-1	TRBJ1-1	once	TRBD1	TGCGCCAGCAGCCAACGACAGGGCCCGAACACTGAAGCTTTCTTT	CASSQRQGPNTEAFF
TRBV6-5	TRBJ2-3	NA	TRBD2	TGTGCCAGCAGTTACGCACTAGCGGAACGCACAGATACGCAGTATTTT	CASSYALAERTDTQYF
TRBV7-9	TRBJ2-7	NA	NA	TGTGCCAGCAGCTTTGAAAATCGCTACGAGCAGTACTTC	CASSFENRYEQYF
TRBV5-1	TRBJ2-1	NA	NA	TGCGCCAGCAGCGTAACCGGCATATACAATGAGCAGTTCTTC	CASSVTGIYNEQFF
TRBV2	TRBJ2-1	NA	TRBD2	TGTGCCAGCAGTGACGGCGGGAGGCCCACCAATGAGCAGTTCTTC	CASSDGGRPTNEQFF
TRBV2	TRBJ1-4	once	NA	TGTGCCAGCGGAGGGCCCTCTAATGAAAAACTGTTTTTT	CASGGPSNEKLFF
TRBV30	TRBJ1-1	once	NA	TGTGCCTGGAGTGTAGAGAACATAGGAGCTTTCTTT	CAWSVENIGAFF
TRBV5-1	TRBJ1-5	NA	TRBD1	TGCGCCAGCAGCTTAGGGACAGGGGATGGGCAGCCCCAGCATTTT	CASSLGTGDGQPQHF
TRBV11-2	TRBJ2-7	once	NA	TGTGCCAGCAGCCCAGACTACGAGCAGTACTTC	CASSPDYEQYF
TRBV20-1	TRBJ2-7	NA	NA	TGCAGTGCTTCCAGCGAGCAGTACTTC	CSASSEQYF
TRBV6-5	TRBJ2-5	NA	NA	TGTGCCAGCAGTGAATGGGAAGAGACCCAGTACTTC	CASSEWEETQYF
TRBV2	TRBJ1-4	NA	NA	TGTGCCAGCAGTGAACGGCGGGGCTCAACTAATGAAAAACTGTTTTTT	CASSERRGSTNEKLFF
TRBV29-1	TRBJ2-7	once	NA	TGCAGCGTTGTTGAGGACGGCTACGAGCAGTACTTC	CSVVEDGYEQYF
TRBV27	TRBJ2-7	once	NA	TGTGCCAGCAGTCTCCGCGAGCAGTACTTC	CASSLREQYF
TRBV5-1	TRBJ2-3	NA	TRBD2	TGCGCCAGCAGTTTGGGGCTAGCGGGGGCGAGCACAGATACGCAGTATTTT	CASSLGLAGASTDTQYF
TRBV27	TRBJ2-6	once	NA	TGTGCCAGCAAATATAGGGGGGCTGGGGCCAACGTCCTGACTTTC	CASKYRGAGANVLTF
TRBV5-1	TRBJ2-3	NA	TRBD1	TGCGCCAGCAGCTTTTTGGACAGGGGCATCACAGATACGCAGTATTTT	CASSFLDRGITDTQYF
TRBV29-1	TRBJ2-7	once	TRBD1	TGCAGCGTCGTTGGTTCGAACAGGGGCCTCTACGAGCAGTACTTC	CSVVGSNRGLYEQYF
TRBV7-6	TRBJ2-3	few	NA	TGTGCCAGCAGCTTAGCGGTGCAGACTAGCACAGATACGCAGTATTTT	CASSLAVQTSTDTQYF
TRBV7-9	TRBJ1-1	NA	NA	TGTGCCAGCAGCTTAAACGTCCCTGAAGCTTTCTTT	CASSLNVPEAFF
TRBV18	TRBJ2-7	NA	NA	TGTGCCAGCTCACCAACCTTACCTGGAGGGCCTCCCTACGAGCAGTACTTC	CASSPTLPGGPPYEQYF
TRBV29-1	TRBJ2-7	NA	TRBD1	TGCAGCGCCAGGACAGGGTCAACCTACGAGCAGTACTTC	CSARTGSTYEQYF
TRBV7-9	TRBJ1-2	NA	NA	TGTGCCAGCTGGCCAGGTGGGGCCTATGGCTACACCTTC	CASWPGGAYGYTF
TRBV27	TRBJ1-5	NA	NA	TGTGCCAGCAGTTTATCCGTCTATAATCAGCCCCAGCATTTT	CASSLSVYNQPQHF
TRBV30	TRBJ2-2	once	TRBD2	TGTGCCTGGAGTGGGGAATGGCGGCTAGCGGGAAACACCGGGGAGCTGTTTTTT	CAWSGEWRLAGNTGELFF
TRBV7-9	TRBJ2-1	once	TRBD2	TGTGCCAGCAGCGCGGGACTAGCGTACAATGAGCAGTTCTTC	CASSAGLAYNEQFF
TRBV19	TRBJ2-5	NA	TRBD2	TGTGCCAGTAGTATCCTTAGCGGGAGCGAAGAGACCCAGTACTTC	CASSILSGSEETQYF
TRBV11-1	TRBJ2-1	NA	NA	TGTGCCAGCAGCCTCGGCGCGAGTCTAAGGGACAATGAGCAGTTCTTC	CASSLGASLRDNEQFF
TRBV6-5	TRBJ2-6	NA	TRBD1	TGTGCCAGCCGGGACAGGGGGGCCAACGTCCTGACTTTC	CASRDRGANVLTF
TRBV18	TRBJ2-1	NA	NA	TGTGCCAGCTCACCCCCCCCCGGAGGGTCAGCCTACAATGAGCAGTTCTTC	CASSPPPGGSAYNEQFF
TRBV4-1	TRBJ1-5	NA	TRBD1	TGCGCCAGCAGCCATCAGGGGGAATATGGACAGCCCCAGCATTTT	CASSHQGEYGQPQHF
TRBV6-6	TRBJ2-7	NA	NA	TGTGCCAGCAGTTATGCGGCAGGGTCGGAGCAGTACTTC	CASSYAAGSEQYF
TRBV20-1	TRBJ2-1	NA	NA	TGCAGTGCTAGAGATGTTAGTGAGCAGTTCTTC	CSARDVSEQFF
TRBV6-5	TRBJ2-2	NA	NA	TGTGCCAGCAGTTACGGGGTCGCCGGGGAGCTGTTTTTT	CASSYGVAGELFF
TRBV27	TRBJ1-1	few	NA	TGTGCCAGCAGTTTATATGGGATGGACGGATACACTGAAGCTTTCTTT	CASSLYGMDGYTEAFF
TRBV11-2	TRBJ2-1	NA	TRBD2	TGTGCCAGCAGCTTTTTTAGCGGGAGCTCCTACAATGAGCAGTTCTTC	CASSFFSGSSYNEQFF
TRBV7-8	TRBJ1-3	NA	NA	TGTGCCAGCAGCTTAGCATCCTCTCACCTGGATTTT	CASSLASSHLDF